A selection of T cell receptor beta chains follows, all from one sample in a study of STAT3 mutations in large granular lymphocyte leukemia. Profiled with immunoSEQ multiplex PCR; TCRdb holds only in-frame clones, not every one. The table includes 20,000 or so clones, approximately 92% detected once. Sequences were obtained from peripheral blood mononuclear cells. The receptor set was obtained from a man in his 60s with T-cell large granular lymphocyte leukemia. Some clones in this sample may be carry-over from other donors' samples. Each CDR3 is given with its conserved first and last residue. The order of the fields is CDR3 length, V gene, clone size, J gene, D gene, CDR3 protein, CDR3 DNA. A D gene is named only where the DNA matches it firmly. Some rows have no size entry. The others give once, few or many, or a class for an expanded clone.

14	TRBV28	NA	TRBJ1-1	NA	CASGAGPLNTEAFF	TGTGCCAGCGGGGCAGGCCCTCTGAACACTGAAGCTTTCTTT
13	TRBV18	once	TRBJ1-5	TRBD1	CASSDRANQPQHF	TGTGCCAGCTCAGACAGGGCCAATCAGCCCCAGCATTTT
13	TRBV29-1	NA	TRBJ1-1	NA	CSVEEGGMSEAFF	TGCAGCGTTGAAGAGGGGGGGATGAGTGAAGCTTTCTTT
14	TRBV5-1	NA	TRBJ2-3	TRBD1	CASSYGQGDDTQYF	TGCGCCAGCAGCTACGGACAGGGAGACGATACGCAGTATTTT
14	TRBV30	once	TRBJ2-5	NA	CAWSKAAGAETQYF	TGTGCCTGGAGTAAAGCGGCAGGGGCAGAGACCCAGTACTTC
15	TRBV5-1	NA	TRBJ1-1	TRBD1	CASSLGGTGITEAFF	TGCGCCAGCAGCTTGGGCGGGACAGGGATCACTGAAGCTTTCTTT
14	TRBV5-4	NA	TRBJ1-6	TRBD1	CASSLGQGDSPLHF	TGTGCCAGCAGCTTGGGACAGGGTGATTCACCCCTCCACTTT
13	TRBV30	NA	TRBJ2-7	NA	CAWSYRRAYEQYF	TGTGCCTGGAGCTACAGGCGAGCCTACGAGCAGTACTTC
12	TRBV7-2	NA	TRBJ1-2	NA	CASRTPPNGYTF	TGTGCCAGCCGTACTCCCCCAAATGGCTACACCTTC
10	TRBV20-1	once	TRBJ2-7	NA	CSARVAGQYF	TGCAGTGCTAGAGTGGCAGGGCAGTACTTC
17	TRBV18	NA	TRBJ2-3	TRBD2	CASSPRPGGGGTDTQYF	TGTGCCAGCTCACCAAGGCCTGGGGGAGGGGGCACAGATACGCAGTATTTT
13	TRBV18	NA	TRBJ2-7	NA	CASSSGPNYEQYF	TGTGCCAGCTCATCGGGGCCCAACTACGAGCAGTACTTC
15	TRBV6-6	NA	TRBJ2-7	TRBD2	CASSYQAGETYEQYF	TGTGCCAGCAGTTACCAGGCGGGGGAGACCTACGAGCAGTACTTC
14	TRBV4-3	NA	TRBJ1-2	NA	CASSPAGLQGSYTF	TGCGCCAGCAGCCCGGCCGGGCTCCAAGGGAGCTACACCTTC
15	TRBV18	NA	TRBJ2-5	NA	CASSPSPPRVETQYF	TGTGCCAGCTCCCCGTCCCCCCCCCGAGTGGAGACCCAGTACTTC
16	TRBV9	few	TRBJ2-7	TRBD2	CASSQAGGGGGFGQYF	TGTGCCAGCAGCCAAGCGGGAGGAGGAGGAGGGTTCGGGCAGTACTTC
11	TRBV10-3	NA	TRBJ2-7	NA	CAISVEAEQYF	TGTGCCATCAGTGTTGAGGCCGAGCAGTACTTC
13	TRBV7-9	NA	TRBJ2-7	NA	CASTHEPGDEQYF	TGTGCCAGCACCCATGAGCCGGGTGACGAGCAGTACTTC
16	TRBV25-1	NA	TRBJ2-5	TRBD1	CASSDAPGQPKETQYF	TGTGCCAGCAGTGATGCCCCGGGACAGCCCAAAGAGACCCAGTACTTC
15	TRBV29-1	NA	TRBJ2-1	TRBD2	CSVEDFASGRGEQFF	TGCAGCGTTGAAGATTTTGCTAGCGGGAGAGGTGAGCAGTTCTTC
15	TRBV6-5	NA	TRBJ1-3	NA	CASSYDGSSGNTIYF	TGTGCCAGCAGTTACGACGGGAGCTCTGGAAACACCATATATTTT
15	TRBV19	NA	TRBJ1-2	NA	CASSIDHRSFSGYTF	TGTGCCAGTAGTATAGATCACCGGTCTTTTTCTGGCTACACCTTC
13	TRBV30	NA	TRBJ1-2	NA	CAWSVTAEGGYTF	TGTGCCTGGAGTGTAACGGCCGAGGGAGGCTACACCTTC
15	TRBV5-1	few	TRBJ1-2	NA	CASSLALGTAGGYTF	TGCGCCAGCAGCTTGGCCCTAGGGACGGCGGGCGGCTACACCTTC
15	TRBV5-1	once	TRBJ2-1	TRBD1	CASGMMTGSYNEQFF	TGCGCCAGCGGCATGATGACAGGGTCCTACAATGAGCAGTTCTTC
14	TRBV6-5	NA	TRBJ2-3	TRBD2	CASSPLAGAETQYF	TGTGCCAGCAGCCCACTAGCGGGGGCGGAGACGCAGTATTTT
13	TRBV13	NA	TRBJ2-7	NA	CASSSQGQYEQYF	TGTGCCAGCAGTTCTCAGGGGCAGTACGAGCAGTACTTC